The 6 T cell receptor beta chains listed next were all sequenced from one sample in a study of identical twins. One entry per CDR3 protein, called by TCRdb with MiXCR from the 5' RACE reads. The sample yields nearly 900,000 distinct CDR3 sequences, 12% seen once. The same specimen was also included in a second study, on yellow fever vaccine responses in identical twins.

Sample: PBMCs. The receptors were gathered from a woman aged 18 to 35 in good health.

This clonotype has just a few counts. The chain uses TRBV20-1 and TRBJ2-3; TRBD2 is a possible D gene (5 bases). V was pared by 3 bases and J by 4 bases, with 17 bases between. Germline values: CDR1 DFQATT, CDR2 SNEGSKA (reference sequence). CDR3 length: 15 amino acids. In DNA, the CDR3 is TGCAGTGCTAGCCGCCCGCCCCCCGGGGCAGATACGCAGTATTTT. This encodes CSASRPPPGADTQYF.

The chain couples TRBV4-1 to TRBJ2-3, with D unclear. CDR1 MGHRA and CDR2 YSYEKL come from the germline V gene. V lost 1 base to trimming and J lost 2 bases, with 7 bases between them. The CDR3 loop spans 14 amino acids. The CDR3 DNA follows: TGCGCCAGCAGCCAAGCGCGAAACACAGATACGCAGTATTTT. Translated: CASSQARNTDTQYF.

The chain uses TRBV5-5 and TRBJ2-1, with a tentative D call TRBD2 (6 bases). V was shortened by 2 bases and J by 10 bases, with 10 bases between the two germline ends. Germline CDR1 is SGHKS and CDR2 is YYEKEE (reference sequence). CDR3 size: 12 residues. CDR3 in amino acids: CASSFTGEEQFF. In DNA, the CDR3 is TGTGCCAGCAGCTTTACGGGGGAGGAGCAGTTCTTC.

This clonotype appeared a few times. J is TRBJ1-6 and V is TRBV6-2 or TRBV6-3; tentative D call: TRBD1 (6 bases). V gave up 0 bases and J gave up 10 bases, with 16 bases separating them. Germline-derived CDR1 and CDR2 are MNHEY and SVGEGT. CDR3 size: 16 residues. The CDR3 nucleotides are TGTGCCAGCAGTTACTCGAGTGGGGGCGCCGACTCACCCCTCCACTTT. The encoded protein is CASSYSSGGADSPLHF.

This chain connects TRBV5-4 to TRBJ2-7; TRBD2 aligns across 8 bases. Per the germline V gene, CDR1 is SGHNT and CDR2 is YYREEE (reference sequence). Trimming cost V 4 bases and J 3 bases; bases outside gene matches: 15. CDR3 size: 17 residues. The CDR3 sequence: CASSPYHAGAGVYEQYF. The CDR3 DNA is TGTGCCAGCAGCCCCTACCATGCGGGAGCGGGAGTCTACGAGCAGTACTTC.

This clonotype was counted a few times. The J gene is TRBJ1-4, the V gene TRBV5-1, with a possible D match to TRBD1 (5 bases). The CDR3 contains 14 residues. Germline V gene sequence: CDR1 SGHRS, CDR2 YFSETQ. Trimming shortened V by 5 bases and J by 3 bases, and 11 bases separated the two germline ends. The CDR3 sequence is CASRRPGSNEKLFF. CDR3 bases: TGCGCCAGCAGGCGGCCAGGGTCTAATGAAAAACTGTTTTTT.